The 26 T cell receptor beta chains below come from one sample, sequenced in a study of beta chain features in type 1 diabetes. The isolated RNA, all of it, was reverse transcribed, so expressed TCRB transcripts were what got sequenced. The data were produced by immunoSEQ multiplex PCR, yet TCRdb's version contains in-frame clones alone and is incomplete. Of fewer than 250,000 clones listed, roughly two thirds were seen once; the top ten hold around 0.05%. The sample taken for sequencing was naive CD4+ T cells from blood. The receptor set was obtained from a man aged 25-40 years in good health.

The CDR3 region has the DNA TGTGCCAGCAGCGTTACCCGCTCTACAGCGAACACCGGGGAGCTGTTTTTT. It yields the protein CASSVTRSTANTGELFF. The J gene is TRBJ2-2, the V gene TRBV7-6; D is ambiguous. V was clipped by 5 bases and J by 0 bases, with 16 bases between them. The germline V gene has CDR1 SGHVS and CDR2 FNYEAQ. The CDR3 is made up of 17 amino acids.

The V call is TRBV29-1, the J call TRBJ2-3; D ambiguous. CDR3 size: 13 residues. The V end was cut by 4 bases, the J end by 5 bases, with 13 bases between. The germline gives CDR1 SQVTM, CDR2 ANQGSEA. The CDR3 region has the DNA TGCAGCGTTGTTGGGCGGCTTGGAGATACGCAGTATTTT. Protein: CSVVGRLGDTQYF.

For this clone: In the same sample, other DNA sequences code for this CDR3. This sequence joins TRBV30 and TRBJ2-3, with D unresolved. The CDR3 loop spans 13 amino acids. Germline V gene sequence: CDR1 GTSNPN, CDR2 SVGIG (reference sequence). V lost 2 bases and J lost 0, with 6 bases in between. The chain's CDR3 is CAWSPASTDTQYF. DNA for the CDR3: TGTGCCTGGAGTCCAGCTAGCACAGATACGCAGTATTTT.

The rearrangement uses TRBV7-2 and TRBJ1-1; D ambiguous. The CDR3 length is 15 residues. The V end was cut by 6 bases, the J end by 1 base, with 15 bases between. CDR1 SGHTA and CDR2 FQGNSA come from the germline V gene. The CDR3 nucleotides are TGTGCCAGCAGAGATACGCCGTTGGGGAACACTGAAGCTTTCTTT. This sequence encodes CASRDTPLGNTEAFF.

The chain employs TRBV19 and TRBJ2-5; TRBD2 aligns across 9 bases. Germline loops: CDR1 LNHDA, CDR2 SQIVND (reference sequence). The CDR3 loop spans 13 amino acids. V was pared by 1 base and J by 7 bases, with 1 base of the junction left unmatched. CDR3 loop: CASSIAGLATQYF. DNA of the CDR3: TGTGCCAGTAGTATAGCGGGACTAGCGACCCAGTACTTC.

The chain combines TRBV29-1 with TRBJ2-3; 11 bases are a match to TRBD1. Looked up from germline, CDR1 is SQVTM and CDR2 is ANQGSEA. V trimming: 1 base; J trimming: 4 bases; junction bases outside the gene matches: 4. The CDR3 spans 15 residues. CDR3 protein: CSVEGTGGQADTQYF. The CDR3 nucleotides read TGCAGCGTTGAAGGGACAGGGGGCCAAGCAGATACGCAGTATTTT.

The J gene is TRBJ2-3, the V gene TRBV4-1; the D is unclear. Germline loops: CDR1 MGHRA, CDR2 YSYEKL. There are 14 residues in the CDR3. Trimming took 3 bases from V and 2 from J, leaving 9 bases between them. As DNA, the CDR3 is TGCGCCAGCAGCCACACAGAGAACACAGATACGCAGTATTTT. It translates to CASSHTENTDTQYF.

This clone was seen more than once but under ten times. The chain links TRBV28 to TRBJ2-5; 11 bases match TRBD2. CDR3 size: 14 residues. The germline CDR1 and CDR2 sequences are MDHEN and SYDVKM. V shed 6 bases, J shed 5 bases, and the junction held 5 bases outside the gene matches. The CDR3 loop is CASRPGLAEETQYF. CDR3 nucleotides: TGTGCCAGCAGGCCGGGACTAGCGGAGGAGACCCAGTACTTC.

A few counts support this clone. The CDR3: CAWKGSRASGVLTDTQYF. CDR3 nucleotide sequence: TGTGCCTGGAAGGGTTCCAGGGCTAGCGGGGTGCTCACAGATACGCAGTATTTT. The chain links TRBV30 to TRBJ2-3; 9 bases agree with TRBD2. The CDR3 runs to 18 residues. J lost 2 bases, V lost 4 bases, and 16 bases had no gene match. Germline values: CDR1 GTSNPN, CDR2 SVGIG (reference sequence).

The chain uses TRBV30 and TRBJ2-2, with D unresolved. V lost 2 bases to trimming and J lost 6 bases, with 19 bases between them. This CDR3 has 16 amino acids. Germline V gives CDR1 GTSNPN, CDR2 SVGIG (reference sequence). For the CDR3, the DNA is TGTGCCTGGAGTTTCCCCAAGCCCGGGCGGCCCGGGGAGCTGTTTTTT. The encoded protein is CAWSFPKPGRPGELFF.

A word on this clone: This specimen includes other DNA sequences encoding the same CDR3. CDR3 region: CASSYSTDTQYF. The CDR3 coding sequence is TGTGCCAGCAGCTACAGCACAGATACGCAGTATTTT. The chain is built from TRBV2 and TRBJ2-3; no clear D gene. V lost 6 bases and J lost 0, with 4 bases in between. Germline assignment: CDR1 SNHLY and CDR2 FYNNEI. This CDR3 is built from 12 residues.

The chain uses TRBV30 and TRBJ2-1; 9 bases align to TRBD2. Germline CDR1 GTSNPN, CDR2 SVGIG (reference sequence). Trimming took 4 bases from V and 0 from J; bases not matched to a gene: 1. The CDR3 sequence is 14 residues long. CDR3 sequence: CAWTSGTSYNEQFF. CDR3 DNA sequence: TGTGCCTGGACTAGCGGGACCTCCTACAATGAGCAGTTCTTC.

This clone was observed a handful of times. The sample carries other DNA sequences with the same CDR3. This chain connects TRBV20-1 to TRBJ2-5, with D possibly matching TRBD2 (6 bases). The CDR3 runs to 11 residues. V was clipped by 4 bases and J by 5 bases, with 8 bases between them. Germline CDR1 reads DFQATT; CDR2 reads SNEGSKA (reference sequence). CDR3 coding DNA: TGCAGTGCTAACCGGGAGGAGACCCAGTACTTC. Its protein is CSANREETQYF.

The rearrangement uses TRBV7-6 and TRBJ2-3; tentatively, D is TRBD1 or TRBD2 (6 bases each). This CDR3 is 15 amino acids long. Trimming left V 0 bases short and J 4 bases short, with 11 bases between. Germline CDR1 reads SGHVS; CDR2 reads FNYEAQ. CDR3 DNA: TGTGCCAGCAGCTTAGCGGGGGGCCGGGCAGATACGCAGTATTTT. Its protein product is CASSLAGGRADTQYF.

CDR3: CASSGRGRSTNTGELFF. In DNA, the CDR3 is TGTGCCAGCAGCGGCAGAGGTAGAAGCACGAACACCGGGGAGCTGTTTTTT. The rearrangement uses TRBV9 and TRBJ2-2; D remains ambiguous. The CDR3 is 17 residues long. CDR1 is SGDLS and CDR2 is YYNGEE in the germline V gene. The V end was cut by 3 bases, the J end by 0 bases, with 15 bases between.

This clone has just a few counts. This chain uses TRBV9 with TRBJ2-1, with D perhaps TRBD2 (7 bases). The CDR3 covers 13 residues. The germline V and J ends were trimmed by 3 bases and 10 bases, with 14 bases remaining between them. From germline, CDR1 is SGDLS and CDR2 YYNGEE. This chain's CDR3 is CASSAAGAFEQFF. In nucleotides, the CDR3 is TGTGCCAGCAGCGCGGCGGGGGCATTCGAGCAGTTCTTC.

J is TRBJ1-2 and V is TRBV15; TRBD1 matches 7 bases. V shed 0 bases, J shed 8 bases, and the junction held 3 bases outside the gene matches. The CDR3 runs to 13 residues. Germline CDR1 is LNHNV and CDR2 is YYDKDF (reference sequence). CDR3 coding DNA: TGTGCCACCAGCAGAGAGACAGGGACCGGCTACACCTTC. It yields the protein CATSRETGTGYTF.

This clone appeared a few times. The chain has TRBV5-1 and TRBJ2-3; D is perhaps TRBD2 (6 bases). CDR3 length equals 13 residues. The V end was cut by 6 bases, the J end by 10 bases, with 18 bases between. CDR1 and CDR2 (germline): SGHRS, YFSETQ. In DNA form, the CDR3 reads TGCGCCAGCACCCTCGGGGGAGTAAACGCGCAGTATTTT. This translates into CASTLGGVNAQYF. Full variable domain (remainder filled in from reference TRBV5-1 and TRBJ2-3): KAGVTQTPRYLIKTRGQQVTLSCSPISGHRSVSWYQQTPGQGLQFLFEYFSETQRNKGNFPGRFSGRQFSNSRSEMNVSTLELGDSALYLCASTLGGVNAQYFGPGTRLTVL.

The V and J genes are TRBV19 and TRBJ2-7; 9 positions agree with TRBD1. J gave up 4 bases and V 7 bases, and 8 bases lay outside the gene matches. This CDR3 spans 14 amino acids. CDR1 and CDR2 from the germline V gene are LNHDA and SQIVND (reference sequence). CDR3 in amino acids: CASTPGQGRYEQYF. CDR3 bases: TGTGCCAGTACCCCGGGACAGGGACGGTACGAGCAGTACTTC. Full variable domain (missing parts from reference TRBV19 and TRBJ2-7): DGGITQSPKYLFRKEGQNVTLSCEQNLNHDAMYWYRQDPGQGLRLIYYSQIVNDFQKGDIAEGYSVSREKKESFPLTVTSAQKNPTAFYLCASTPGQGRYEQYFGPGTRLTVT.

A word on this clone: This sample also contains other DNA sequences that code for the same CDR3. The CDR3 here is CASSLIQGTDTQYF. In nucleotides, the CDR3 is TGCGCCAGCAGCTTGATACAGGGGACAGATACGCAGTATTTT. V usage is TRBV5-1 and J usage is TRBJ2-3; 7 nucleotides match TRBD1. The CDR3 sequence is 14 residues long. J was trimmed by 3 bases and V by 1 base; bases with no gene match: 2. CDR1 and CDR2 from the germline V gene are SGHRS and YFSETQ.

This clone was detected once. The chain employs TRBV5-4 and TRBJ2-3; TRBD2 might be the D (5 bases). The CDR3 totals 17 residues. Trimming left V 4 bases short and J 0 bases short, with 18 bases between. Germline loops: CDR1 SGHNT, CDR2 YYREEE (reference sequence). The CDR3 bases are TGTGCCAGCAGCCCTCGGGGAGCCACCCCTAGCACAGATACGCAGTATTTT. It translates to CASSPRGATPSTDTQYF.

The rearrangement links TRBV15 to TRBJ2-2; D unresolved. This CDR3 spans 12 amino acids. The germline V and J ends were trimmed by 2 bases and 6 bases, with 4 bases remaining between them. In germline, CDR1 is LNHNV, CDR2 YYDKDF (reference sequence). The CDR3 DNA is TGTGCCACCAGCAGACGGCCCGGGGAGCTGTTTTTT. It encodes CATSRRPGELFF.

This clone was detected a few times. The chain employs TRBV28 and TRBJ2-7; TRBD1 is a possible D gene (6 bases). Germline V gene data show CDR1 as MDHEN and CDR2 as SYDVKM. CDR3 size: 14 residues. Trimming cost V 4 bases and J 5 bases, with 15 bases left between them. The CDR3 coding sequence is TGTGCCAGCAGTTCGCCGGGACACCAGGACGAGCAGTACTTC. Translating gives CASSSPGHQDEQYF.

The rearrangement uses TRBV5-4 and TRBJ1-1; no definite D call. Germline V gene lookup returns CDR1 SGHNT and CDR2 YYREEE (reference sequence). The V end lost 4 bases, the J end lost 0 bases, and 16 bases lay between the germline ends. This CDR3 region has 16 residues. The CDR3 protein is CASSPQRTGMNTEAFF. Written as DNA, the CDR3 is TGTGCCAGCAGCCCTCAAAGGACGGGGATGAACACTGAAGCTTTCTTT.

This clone was observed once. The chain combines TRBV9 with TRBJ1-5; D call uncertain. V was shortened by 5 bases and J by 7 bases, with 16 bases between the two germline ends. This CDR3 has 14 residues. Germline V CDR1 and CDR2: SGDLS, YYNGEE. The CDR3 loop is CASSDTPGGQPQHF. DNA for the CDR3: TGTGCCAGCAGTGACACGCCAGGCGGGCAGCCCCAGCATTTT.

This clone turned up a few times. This chain links TRBV29-1 with TRBJ2-7, with 12 nucleotides matching TRBD2. The trim removed 7 bases at V and 2 bases at J, leaving 3 bases unmatched. In germline, CDR1 is SQVTM, CDR2 ANQGSEA. The CDR3 loop spans 13 amino acids. CDR3 region: CSATSGRTYEQYF. The CDR3 DNA reads TGCAGCGCTACTAGCGGGAGGACCTACGAGCAGTACTTC.